One T cell receptor (beta chain) is described in this entry. This clone's antigen is unknown. Per-base quality was not reported, and no clone a single base away is much larger than it. Deletion took 4 bases off V and 7 bases off J, with a span of 8 bases between the germline ends. The CDR3 spans 13 residues, from the cysteine through the phenylalanine. The kept DNA is CDR3 alone, 39 bases in frame from the first base. Via the germline V gene, CDR1 is SGHTA and CDR2 FQGNSA. The sample comes from a study of T cell responses to AZD1222 COVID-19 vaccine (dated by TCRdb to the early 2020s). For the wider study: AZD1222 recipients with second doses at about 4 weeks or about 12 weeks were pooled, because spike-specific TCR depth and breadth did not differ between schedules. TCR sequencing covered fewer than 250 trial participants: around 210 given two doses of AZD1222 and about 26 given two doses of MenACWY control vaccine. Trial participants were enrolled by age into subgroups of 18-55, 56-69 and 70-plus years, and around 140, 26 and 57 TCR-sequenced participants, respectively, were included in these subgroups.

Overall study results and their limits: After two AZD1222 doses, spike-specific TCR breadth and depth were significantly higher than at day 0 and than in MenACWY recipients. The whole spike protein was spanned by vaccine-associated CD4 TCRs, and dominant responses were seen in regions 160-218 and 743-854. In the small 56-69-year group, the increase in depth fell short of significance, most likely because of low power. Reportedly, almost half of the unique spike-specific TCRs recognized epitopes lying outside the regions that are mutated in the B.1.351 and B.1.1.7 variants. Participants were mostly white British, with more females than males. The authors suggested clonal diversity may have been underestimated. Conclusions about previously exposed vaccinees are limited, since just 6 or 7 AZD1222 recipients were seropositive for SARS-CoV-2 at baseline. Because no day 14 peak-response samples were available, the repertoires could be characterized only after the peak T cell response.

The CDR3 regions of human TCRbeta chains were analyzed by immunosequencing. The source study handled its data this way. TCRs in the repertoires were matched against a reference library of SARS-CoV-2-specific TCRs that had been generated with the MIRA antigen-specificity platform. Breadth was defined as the fraction of unique TCRs that were SARS-CoV-2-associated, and depth was defined as the fraction of total T cells that were SARS-CoV-2-associated. Using the MIRA data, each spike-specific TCR was mapped to the spike region that the TCR reacts to and placed in a CD4 or CD8 class. Log10-transformed breadth and depth values were compared by one-way ANOVA with Sidak's multiple comparisons tests. Entries here come from immuneACCESS through TCRdb and include only in-frame sequences with V and J called. Some clones fail to appear in such tables; in the studies checked, an unresolved V gene covers under half of the shortfall, and the cause of the remainder is unknown. V and J calls and clone size are as listed in that table; D and trimming were resolved from the DNA. In this sample the table shows about 130,000 clones, approximately 85% of which occur a single time. Roughly 7.3% of the sample is taken by the ten largest.

Per the publication, the time point label means: baseline before first vaccination. Vaccinee samples were obtained from the UK trials COV001 and COV002, which included a single-blind randomized controlled phase 2/3 trial of AZD1222 (ChAdOx1 nCoV-19) in healthy adults. For TCRbeta chain sequencing, PBMC samples were collected from trial participants at day 0 and at day 28 after the second dose. The TCR was taken from an adult in good health. The chain uses TRBV7-2 and TRBJ1-6, with the identity of the D gene unclear. The sample here was peripheral blood, taken on day 0 of AZD1222 vaccination. The encoded CDR3 is CASSWGGNSPLHF. The sequenced DNA is TGTGCCAGCAGCTGGGGTGGGAATTCACCCCTCCACTTT.